These 17 T cell receptor beta chains originate from one sample sequenced in a study of regulatory T cells in long-lasting Graves disease. The sample's time point: newly diagnosed GD, antithyroid drugs for less than 3 months. RNA extracted from PBMCs served as the sequencing template. Building of the TCR beta libraries involved iRepertoire HTBI primers and Arm-PCR of CDR3 regions. MiXCR, run by TCRdb on the multiplex PCR reads, gives a single entry per CDR3 protein. The sample includes fewer than 400,000 distinct CDR3 sequences, approximately 20% seen only once; the top ten take approximately 35%. The sample consisted of peripheral blood mononuclear cells (PBMCs), taken at new diagnosis, from a patient treated with antithyroid drugs. Receptors were obtained from a female donor with Graves disease.

This clonotype was seen a few times. This sequence joins TRBV5-4 and TRBJ2-7, with D possibly matching TRBD2 (6 bases). V lost 2 bases to trimming and J lost 6 bases, with 15 bases between them. The CDR3 spans 14 residues. Germline CDR1 reads SGHNT; CDR2 reads YYREEE (reference sequence). The CDR3 spells CASSFASSVGEQYF. The CDR3 nucleotides are TGTGCCAGCAGCTTTGCCTCTAGCGTCGGCGAGCAGTACTTC.

There are many counts of this clonotype. The rearrangement joins TRBV19 to TRBJ2-7, with D possibly TRBD2 on 6 matching bases. Germline V gene data show CDR1 as LNHDA and CDR2 as SQIVND (reference sequence). There are 14 residues in the CDR3. Trimming cost V 3 bases and J 2 bases, with 11 bases left between them. The chain's CDR3 is CASSIGAGTYEQYF. In DNA, the CDR3 is TGTGCCAGTAGTATCGGCGCGGGGACCTACGAGCAGTACTTC. The full variable domain, with the rest looked up from reference TRBV19 and TRBJ2-7, is DGGITQSPKYLFRKEGQNVTLSCEQNLNHDAMYWYRQDPGQGLRLIYYSQIVNDFQKGDIAEGYSVSREKKESFPLTVTSAQKNPTAFYLCASSIGAGTYEQYFGPGTRLTVT.

The V and J genes are TRBV29-1 and TRBJ1-1; D might be TRBD1 (6 bases). V shed 3 bases and J shed 6 bases, with 11 bases lying between them. Germline CDR1 is SQVTM and CDR2 is ANQGSEA. The CDR3 contains 12 residues. The CDR3 spells CSVEVGGAEAFF. CDR3 nucleotides: TGCAGCGTTGAGGTAGGGGGAGCTGAAGCTTTCTTT.

This clonotype was observed at least ten times. The chain has TRBV19 and TRBJ2-5, with a weak D call TRBD2 (5 bases). Between the trimmed V and J ends, which lost 2 bases and 5 bases, there was a span of 18 bases. Germline CDR1 LNHDA, CDR2 SQIVND (reference sequence). This CDR3 contains 16 residues. The CDR3 DNA is TGTGCCAGTAGTATACGACTAAGTTTGGGCGGGGAGACCCAGTACTTC. This sequence encodes CASSIRLSLGGETQYF.

This clonotype showed up many times. The rearrangement joins TRBV18 to TRBJ1-4; tentative D call: TRBD1 (6 bases). The CDR3 has 15 amino acids. V was cut by 1 base and J by 8 bases, with 14 bases left in between. Germline V gene lookup returns CDR1 KGHSH and CDR2 LQKENI. The CDR3 reads CASSPQTGWQEKLFF. The CDR3 DNA sequence: TGTGCCAGCTCACCACAAACAGGGTGGCAAGAAAAACTGTTTTTT.

In its sample, this clonotype was seen a few times. With only one base between it and a far larger clone, this is likely a read error. The chain uses TRBV12-3 or TRBV12-4 and TRBJ2-7, with D hard to call. V gave up 5 bases and J gave up 7 bases, with 18 bases separating them. This CDR3 has 14 residues. The CDR3: CASSATASGHEQYF. The CDR3 DNA follows: TGTGCCAGCAGTGCTACTGCATCGGGTCATGAGCAGTACTTC.

This clonotype was found once. A much larger clone lies a single base off, so this may be a read error. No conserved phenylalanine or tryptophan is present at the end of the CDR3, so a read error is the likely explanation. The chain uses TRBV3-1 and TRBJ1-5, with a weak D call TRBD1 (5 bases). This CDR3 is built from 14 residues. V lost 0 bases and J lost 9, with 12 bases in between. Germline CDR1 reads LGHDT; CDR2 reads YNNKEL (reference sequence). The CDR3 region is CASSQEFTGAPQHL. In DNA, the CDR3 is TGTGCCAGCAGCCAAGAGTTTACAGGAGCGCCCCAGCATCTT.

This clonotype was seen ten or more times. The chain couples TRBV29-1 to TRBJ2-5, with 7 bases lining up with TRBD1. The CDR3 has 13 residues. J lost 1 base, V lost 4 bases, and 3 bases had no gene match. Per germline, CDR1 SQVTM and CDR2 ANQGSEA. CDR3: CSVVGTAQETQYF. CDR3 nucleotide sequence: TGCAGCGTTGTCGGGACAGCCCAAGAGACCCAGTACTTC.

This clonotype was recorded at least ten times. The V gene is TRBV3-1, the J gene TRBJ2-3; D remains ambiguous. CDR1 is LGHDT and CDR2 is YNNKEL in the germline V gene (reference sequence). CDR3 length: 15 amino acids. V was pared by 1 base and J by 0 bases, with 8 bases between. CDR3 nucleotides: TGTGCCAGCAGCCAAGGACGGGCTAGCACAGATACGCAGTATTTT. It translates to CASSQGRASTDTQYF.

This clonotype was counted only a few times. This sequence joins TRBV6-1 and TRBJ2-7; a possible D gene is TRBD1 (5 bases). CDR1 MNHNS and CDR2 SASEGT come from the germline V gene. This CDR3 has 12 amino acids. V lost 4 bases and J 2 bases, leaving 6 bases between the germline ends. The CDR3 spells CASSVGAYEQYF. In DNA form, the CDR3 reads TGTGCCAGCAGTGTAGGGGCCTACGAGCAGTACTTC.

This clonotype was picked up a small number of times. Here the CDR3 reads CASSLSRTLMNTEAFF. In nucleotides, the CDR3 is TGTGCCAGCAGTTTATCGAGGACCTTAATGAACACTGAAGCTTTCTTT. This chain links TRBV27 with TRBJ1-1; D remains unclear. The germline V gene has CDR1 MNHEY and CDR2 SMNVEV (reference sequence). V gave up 0 bases and J gave up 0 bases, with 11 bases separating them. The CDR3 totals 16 residues.

This clonotype was recorded many times. The chain employs TRBV6-1 and TRBJ2-7, with 9 bases that match TRBD2. The CDR3 has 14 residues. Germline V lookup: CDR1 MNHNS, CDR2 SASEGT. The J segment lost 6 bases and the V segment lost 7 bases, leaving 10 bases of the junction unmatched. The CDR3 reads CASISREGGGEQYF. The CDR3 DNA follows: TGTGCCAGCATATCGCGGGAGGGTGGGGGCGAGCAGTACTTC.

This clonotype was counted ten times or more. This chain links TRBV28 with TRBJ2-7, with 10 bases aligning to TRBD2. V shed 3 bases and J 3 bases; nucleotides not matched to a gene: 5. CDR1 and CDR2 (germline): MDHEN, SYDVKM. The CDR3 consists of 15 residues. The CDR3 sequence: CASSFSASGSYEQYF. In nucleotides, the CDR3 is TGTGCCAGCAGTTTCTCGGCTAGCGGGAGCTACGAGCAGTACTTC.

The rearrangement joins TRBV5-1 to TRBJ2-3, with TRBD2 matching 15 bases. From germline, CDR1 is SGHRS and CDR2 YFSETQ. V shed 3 bases and J 1 base; nucleotides not matched to a gene: 6. The length of the CDR3 is 18 residues. CDR3 amino acids: CASSSGLAGGIGTDTQYF. The CDR3 DNA is TGCGCCAGCAGCTCGGGACTAGCGGGAGGAATCGGCACAGATACGCAGTATTTT.

This clonotype was counted many times. This sequence joins TRBV24-1 and TRBJ2-1; 9 bases align to TRBD2. CDR1 is KGHDR, CDR2 SFDVKD, per germline. The CDR3 runs to 18 residues. The J segment lost 5 bases and the V segment lost 5 bases, leaving 15 bases of the junction unmatched. The CDR3 nucleotides are TGTGCCACCAGTGCCGTTTCCGGACGGGGCGGGAGGGACAATGAGCAGTTCTTC. This gives the protein CATSAVSGRGGRDNEQFF.

This clonotype was observed at least ten times. The chain recombines TRBV28 with TRBJ2-5; D call uncertain. The CDR3 covers 13 residues. V lost 3 bases and J 5 bases, leaving 10 bases between the germline ends. The germline CDR1 and CDR2 sequences are MDHEN and SYDVKM. The CDR3 loop reads CASSLPSTETQYF. In nucleotides, the CDR3 is TGTGCCAGCAGTTTGCCAAGTACCGAGACCCAGTACTTC.

This clonotype was picked up many times. This CDR3 reads CASSPTVGNTEAFF. The CDR3 bases are TGTGCCAGCAGTCCGACAGTCGGAAACACTGAAGCTTTCTTT. The chain employs TRBV28 and TRBJ1-1; perhaps TRBD1 as D (5 bases). From germline, CDR1 is MDHEN and CDR2 SYDVKM. This CDR3 is 14 amino acids long. Trimming removed 5 bases from V and 2 bases from J, with 12 bases in between.